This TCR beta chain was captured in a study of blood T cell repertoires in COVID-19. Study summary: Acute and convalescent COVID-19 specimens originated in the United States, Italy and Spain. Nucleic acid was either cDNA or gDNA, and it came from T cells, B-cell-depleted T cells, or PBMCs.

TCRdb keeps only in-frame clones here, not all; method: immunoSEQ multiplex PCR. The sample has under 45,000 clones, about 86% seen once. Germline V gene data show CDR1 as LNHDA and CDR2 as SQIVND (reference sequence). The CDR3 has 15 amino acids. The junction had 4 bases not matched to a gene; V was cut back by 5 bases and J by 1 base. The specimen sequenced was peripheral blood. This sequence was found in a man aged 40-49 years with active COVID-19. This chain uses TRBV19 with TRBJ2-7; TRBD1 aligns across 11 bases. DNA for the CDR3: TGTGCCAGTAGTCCCGGGACAGGGGGTTCCTACGAGCAGTACTTC. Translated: CASSPGTGGSYEQYF.